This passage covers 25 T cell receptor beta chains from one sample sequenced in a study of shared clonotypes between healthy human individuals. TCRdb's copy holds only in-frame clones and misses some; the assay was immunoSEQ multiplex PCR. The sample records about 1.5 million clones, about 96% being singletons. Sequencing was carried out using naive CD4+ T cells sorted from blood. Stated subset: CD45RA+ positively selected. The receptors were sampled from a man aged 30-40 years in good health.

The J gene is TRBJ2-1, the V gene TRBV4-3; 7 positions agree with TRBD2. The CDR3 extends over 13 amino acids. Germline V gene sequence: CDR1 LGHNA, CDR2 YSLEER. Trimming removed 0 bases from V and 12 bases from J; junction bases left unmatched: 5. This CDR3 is CASSQDRTSSQFF. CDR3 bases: TGCGCCAGCAGCCAAGATAGGACTAGTTCGCAGTTCTTC.

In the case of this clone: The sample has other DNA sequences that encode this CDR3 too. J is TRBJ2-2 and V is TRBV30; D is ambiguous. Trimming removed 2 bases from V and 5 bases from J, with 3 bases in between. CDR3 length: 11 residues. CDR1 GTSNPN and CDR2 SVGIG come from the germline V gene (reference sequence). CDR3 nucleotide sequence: TGTGCCTGGAGTCGAACCGGGGAGCTGTTTTTT. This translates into CAWSRTGELFF. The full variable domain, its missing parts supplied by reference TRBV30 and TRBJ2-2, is SQTIHQWPATLVQPVGSPLSLECTVEGTSNPNLYWYRQAAGRGLQLLFYSVGIGQISSEVPQNLSASRPQDRQFILSSKKLLLSDSGFYLCAWSRTGELFFGEGSRLTVL.

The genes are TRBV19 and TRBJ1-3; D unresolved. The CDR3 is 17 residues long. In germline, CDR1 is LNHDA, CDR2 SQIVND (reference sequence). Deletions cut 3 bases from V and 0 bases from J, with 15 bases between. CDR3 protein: CASSISPVSSSGNTIYF. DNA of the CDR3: TGTGCCAGTAGTATTTCCCCGGTGTCGAGCTCTGGAAACACCATATATTTT. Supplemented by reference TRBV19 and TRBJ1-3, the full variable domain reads DGGITQSPKYLFRKEGQNVTLSCEQNLNHDAMYWYRQDPGQGLRLIYYSQIVNDFQKGDIAEGYSVSREKKESFPLTVTSAQKNPTAFYLCASSISPVSSSGNTIYFGEGSWLTVV.

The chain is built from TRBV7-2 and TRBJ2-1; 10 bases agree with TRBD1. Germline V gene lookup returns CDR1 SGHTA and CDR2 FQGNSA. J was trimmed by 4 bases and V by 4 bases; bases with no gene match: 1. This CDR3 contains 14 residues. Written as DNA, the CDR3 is TGTGCCAGCAGCTCGGGACAGGGGTACAATGAGCAGTTCTTC. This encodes CASSSGQGYNEQFF.

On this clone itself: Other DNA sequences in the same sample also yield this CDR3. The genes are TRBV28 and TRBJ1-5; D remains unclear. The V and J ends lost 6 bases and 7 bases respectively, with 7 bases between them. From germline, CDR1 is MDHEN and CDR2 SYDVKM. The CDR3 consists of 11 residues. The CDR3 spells CASSSRQPQHF. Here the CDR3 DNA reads TGTGCCAGCAGCTCAAGGCAGCCCCAGCATTTT.

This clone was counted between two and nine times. The CDR3, as DNA: TGTGCCATCAGGGAACTAGCGGGAACTAACGAGCAGTACTTC. Translated: CAIRELAGTNEQYF. The chain has TRBV10-3 and TRBJ2-7; TRBD2 matches 10 bases. The CDR3 runs 14 residues. V lost 6 bases to trimming and J lost 5 bases; unmatched junction nucleotides: 7. CDR1 is ENHRY and CDR2 is SYGVKD in the germline V gene.

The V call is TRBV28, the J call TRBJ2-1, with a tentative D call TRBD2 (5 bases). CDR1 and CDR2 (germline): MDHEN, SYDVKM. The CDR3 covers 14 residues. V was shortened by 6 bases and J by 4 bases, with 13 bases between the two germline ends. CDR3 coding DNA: TGTGCCAGCAGCTCACCCCGGGGTTACAATGAGCAGTTCTTC. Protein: CASSSPRGYNEQFF.

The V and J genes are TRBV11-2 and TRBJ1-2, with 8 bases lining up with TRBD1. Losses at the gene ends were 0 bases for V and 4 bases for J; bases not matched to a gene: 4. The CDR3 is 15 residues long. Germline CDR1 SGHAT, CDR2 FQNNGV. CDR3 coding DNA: TGTGCCAGCAGCTTAGACCTCGGGACAGGCTATGGCTACACCTTC. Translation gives CASSLDLGTGYGYTF.

The CDR3 loop is CASSSTGPRDNEKLFF. CDR3 sequence (DNA): TGTGCCAGCAGTTCTACAGGGCCCCGGGATAATGAAAAACTGTTTTTT. V is TRBV7-8 and J is TRBJ1-4; tentatively, D is TRBD1 (6 bases). The CDR3 is made up of 16 amino acids. Germline-derived CDR1 and CDR2 are SGHVS and FQNEAQ. With 6 bases removed from V and 4 bases from J, the gap between germline ends came to 18 bases.

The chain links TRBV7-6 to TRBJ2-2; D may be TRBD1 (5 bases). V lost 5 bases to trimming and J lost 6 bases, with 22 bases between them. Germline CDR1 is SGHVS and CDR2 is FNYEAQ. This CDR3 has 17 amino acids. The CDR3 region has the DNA TGTGCCAGCAGCATTGGCATCGATCCAACAGGTTCCGGGGAGCTGTTTTTT. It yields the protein CASSIGIDPTGSGELFF.

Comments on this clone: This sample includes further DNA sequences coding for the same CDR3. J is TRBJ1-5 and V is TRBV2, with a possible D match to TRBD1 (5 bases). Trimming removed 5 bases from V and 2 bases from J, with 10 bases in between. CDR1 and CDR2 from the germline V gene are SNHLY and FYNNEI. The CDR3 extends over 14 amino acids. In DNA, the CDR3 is TGTGCCAGCAGTTCCGACAGCCGCAATCAGCCCCAGCATTTT. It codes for CASSSDSRNQPQHF.

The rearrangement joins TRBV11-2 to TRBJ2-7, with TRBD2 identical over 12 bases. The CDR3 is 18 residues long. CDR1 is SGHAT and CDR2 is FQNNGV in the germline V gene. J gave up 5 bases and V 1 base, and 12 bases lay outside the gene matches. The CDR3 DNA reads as TGTGCCAGCAGCTTAGGTCTAGCGGGAGGGCCTCGTTTTCACGAGCAGTACTTC. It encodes CASSLGLAGGPRFHEQYF.

The CDR3 loop is CASKEGSLYQETQYF. CDR3 DNA: TGTGCCAGCAAGGAGGGGAGTTTGTACCAAGAGACCCAGTACTTC. The chain carries TRBV6-5 and TRBJ2-5; tentatively, D is TRBD2 (6 bases). The germline CDR1 and CDR2 sequences are MNHEY and SVGAGI. Trimming left V 7 bases short and J 0 bases short, with 15 bases between. CDR3 length equals 15 residues.

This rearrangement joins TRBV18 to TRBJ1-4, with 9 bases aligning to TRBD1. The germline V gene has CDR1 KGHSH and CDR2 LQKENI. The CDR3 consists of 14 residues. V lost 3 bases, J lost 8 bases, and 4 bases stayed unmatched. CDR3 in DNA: TGTGCCAGCTCACCTGGGGACAGGGAGGAAAAACTGTTTTTT. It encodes CASSPGDREEKLFF.

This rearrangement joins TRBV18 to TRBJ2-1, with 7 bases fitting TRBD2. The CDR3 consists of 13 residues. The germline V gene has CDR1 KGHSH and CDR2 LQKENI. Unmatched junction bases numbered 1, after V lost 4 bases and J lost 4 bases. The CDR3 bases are TGTGCCAGCTCACTTAGCGGGTACAATGAGCAGTTCTTC. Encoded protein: CASSLSGYNEQFF.

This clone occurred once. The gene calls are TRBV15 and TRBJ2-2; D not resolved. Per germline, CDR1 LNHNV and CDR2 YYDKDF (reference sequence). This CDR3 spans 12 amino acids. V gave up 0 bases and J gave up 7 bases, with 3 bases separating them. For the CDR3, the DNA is TGTGCCACCAGCAGAGATCTCGGGGAGCTGTTTTTT. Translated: CATSRDLGELFF.

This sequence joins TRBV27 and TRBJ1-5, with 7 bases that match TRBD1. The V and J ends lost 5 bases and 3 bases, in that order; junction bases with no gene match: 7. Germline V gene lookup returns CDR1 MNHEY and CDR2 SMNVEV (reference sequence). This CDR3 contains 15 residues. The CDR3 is CASSTTGYNNQPQHF. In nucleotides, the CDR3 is TGTGCCAGCAGTACGACAGGGTACAACAATCAGCCCCAGCATTTT.

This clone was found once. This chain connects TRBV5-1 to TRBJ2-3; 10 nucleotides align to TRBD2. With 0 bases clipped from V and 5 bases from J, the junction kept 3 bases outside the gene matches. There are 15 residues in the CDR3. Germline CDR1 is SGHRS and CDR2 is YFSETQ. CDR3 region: CASSLVSGRGDTQYF. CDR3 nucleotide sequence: TGCGCCAGCAGCTTGGTGAGCGGGAGGGGAGATACGCAGTATTTT.

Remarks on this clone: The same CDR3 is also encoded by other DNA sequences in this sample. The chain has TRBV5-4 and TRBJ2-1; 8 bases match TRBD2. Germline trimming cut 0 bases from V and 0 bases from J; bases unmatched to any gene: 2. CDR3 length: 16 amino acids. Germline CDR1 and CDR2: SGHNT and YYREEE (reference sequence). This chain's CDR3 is CASSLGLASSYNEQFF. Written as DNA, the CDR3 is TGTGCCAGCAGCTTGGGACTAGCGAGCTCCTACAATGAGCAGTTCTTC.

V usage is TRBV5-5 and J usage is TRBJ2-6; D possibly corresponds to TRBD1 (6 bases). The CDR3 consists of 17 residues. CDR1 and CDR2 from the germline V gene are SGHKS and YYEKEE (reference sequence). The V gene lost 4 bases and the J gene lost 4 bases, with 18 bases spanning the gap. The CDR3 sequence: CASSPGAGVSGANVLTF. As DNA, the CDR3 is TGTGCCAGCAGCCCAGGGGCAGGGGTTTCAGGGGCCAACGTCCTGACTTTC.

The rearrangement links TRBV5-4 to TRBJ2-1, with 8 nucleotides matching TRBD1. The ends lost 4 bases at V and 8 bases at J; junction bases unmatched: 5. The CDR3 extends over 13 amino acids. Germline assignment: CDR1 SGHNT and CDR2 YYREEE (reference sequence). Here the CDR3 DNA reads TGTGCCAGCAGCAGAGGACAGGGCTATGAGCAGTTCTTC. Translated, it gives CASSRGQGYEQFF.

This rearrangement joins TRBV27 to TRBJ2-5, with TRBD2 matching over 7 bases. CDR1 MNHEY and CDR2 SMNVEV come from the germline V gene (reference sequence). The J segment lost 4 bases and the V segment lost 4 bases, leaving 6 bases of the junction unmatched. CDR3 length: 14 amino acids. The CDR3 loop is CASSSWGGVETQYF. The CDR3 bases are TGTGCCAGCAGTTCGTGGGGGGGGGTAGAGACCCAGTACTTC.

CDR3 protein: CASWLPGQGSYEQYF. CDR3 coding DNA: TGTGCCAGCTGGCTGCCGGGACAGGGGTCCTACGAGCAGTACTTC. The V call is TRBV5-5, the J call TRBJ2-7, with 10 bases fitting TRBD1. The CDR3 is 15 residues long. The V segment lost 7 bases and the J segment 1 base; nucleotides outside the gene matches: 8. CDR1 and CDR2 (germline): SGHKS, YYEKEE (reference sequence).

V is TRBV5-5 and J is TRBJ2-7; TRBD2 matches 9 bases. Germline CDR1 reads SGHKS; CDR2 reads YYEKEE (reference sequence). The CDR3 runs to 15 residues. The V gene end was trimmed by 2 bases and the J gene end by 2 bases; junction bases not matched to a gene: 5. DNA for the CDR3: TGTGCCAGCAGCTTTGGGACTAGCCTTACCTACGAGCAGTACTTC. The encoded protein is CASSFGTSLTYEQYF.

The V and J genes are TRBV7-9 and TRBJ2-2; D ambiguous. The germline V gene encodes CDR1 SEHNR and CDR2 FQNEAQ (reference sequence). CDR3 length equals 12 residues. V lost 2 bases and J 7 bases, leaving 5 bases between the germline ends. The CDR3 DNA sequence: TGTGCCAGCAGCTTAAGTGGCGGGGAGCTGTTTTTT. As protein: CASSLSGGELFF.